This T cell receptor (beta chain) was sequenced in a study of cytotoxic CD8 clonotypes in ibrutinib-treated CLL. Study overall: Patient counts were roughly 10 relapsed/refractory, roughly 15 treatment-naive and about 18 IGHV unmutated. After a median approximately 12 months on treatment (6 to 36), response samples were drawn.

Study-level points and caveats: At progression, clonality fell back toward baseline after rising at ibrutinib response. Baseline levels of clonality went above those of age-matched healthy donors and moved with circulating CD8+ T-cell counts.

Sequenced by immunoSEQ multiplex PCR; TCRdb stores in-frame clones only, minus some. In the table there are around 130,000 clones, less than 90% of which are singletons. In regard to this clone: The antigen remains unidentified. The CDR3 end shows no conserved phenylalanine or tryptophan, and so a read error is likely. No DNA is shown, since the ends of the CDR3 on it are uncertain; the CDR3 is the one TCRdb lists.

The CDR3 is 11 residues long, ends included. The germline CDR1 and CDR2 sequences are MGHRA and YSYEKL. The TCR originated in a human donor with chronic lymphocytic leukemia. The chain recombines TRBV4-1 with TRBJ1-4; the table gives TRBD1 as D, unverified against the DNA. The source material was PBMCs, sampled after 24 months of ibrutinib treatment. The CDR3 protein is CASSQGRWTPA.